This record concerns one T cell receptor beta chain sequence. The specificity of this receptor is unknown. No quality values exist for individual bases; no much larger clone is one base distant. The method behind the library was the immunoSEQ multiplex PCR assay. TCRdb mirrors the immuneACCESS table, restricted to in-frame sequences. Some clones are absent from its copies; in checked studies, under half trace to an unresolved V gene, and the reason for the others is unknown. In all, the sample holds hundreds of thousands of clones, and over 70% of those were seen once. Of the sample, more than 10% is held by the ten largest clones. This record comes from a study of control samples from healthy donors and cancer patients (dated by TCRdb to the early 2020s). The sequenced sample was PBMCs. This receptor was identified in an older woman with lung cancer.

This receptor carries the CDR3 CSVQGQWRTTEAFF. The nucleotide sequence reads as follows: TGCAGCGTCCAAGGCCAGTGGAGGACGACTGAAGCTTTCTTT. Recombination connected TRBV29-1 to TRBJ1-1; the D gene is unclear. Taken from the germline V gene, the CDR1 and CDR2 loops are SQVTM and ANQGSEA. V is clipped by 6 bases and J by 5 bases, and the sequence between their germline boundaries is 19 bases long. The CDR3 runs 14 amino acids, cysteine and phenylalanine included. Just the 42-base CDR3 DNA is kept, in frame starting at base 1.